This is a list of T cell receptor beta chains from one sample in a study of CD8+ T cells in alopecia areata. Clones were sequenced by immunoSEQ multiplex PCR, and TCRdb holds only the in-frame ones, with some missing. The data hold over 150,000 clones, with 58% observed a single time. This sample comprised CD4+ T cells sorted from blood, obtained at week 24, from a patient treated with tofacitinib. Receptor source: a human donor with alopecia areata. Both conserved end residues are part of each CDR3. D genes are given only for firm matches. Only part of the rows carry a size: once, few, many, or a class if the clone is expanded.

>TRBJ2-3|.|once|TRBV25-1
CASSERAGLADTQYF
TGTGCCAGCAGTGAACGGGCAGGTCTCGCAGATACGCAGTATTTT
>TRBJ1-1|.|.|TRBV7-2
CASSLTRDAGGAFF
TGTGCCAGCAGCTTAACACGCGATGCGGGGGGAGCTTTCTTT
>TRBJ1-6|.|.|TRBV10-3
CAISAEASPLHF
TGTGCCATCAGCGCAGAGGCTTCACCCCTCCACTTT
>TRBJ1-5|.|.|TRBV30
CAWSLMGGRSQHF
TGTGCCTGGAGTCTCATGGGCGGCAGGTCCCAGCATTTT
>TRBJ1-1|.|.|TRBV7-8
CASSSGLGNTEAFF
TGTGCCAGCAGCTCGGGGCTGGGGAACACTGAAGCTTTCTTT
>TRBJ2-3|TRBD1|.|TRBV6-6
CASTQGDRGLNF
TGTGCCAGCACCCAGGGGGACAGGGGGTTGAATTTT
>TRBJ1-2|.|.|TRBV28
CASSPIGTSYGYTF
TGTGCCAGCAGTCCGATAGGGACATCATATGGCTACACCTTC
>TRBJ2-7|TRBD2|.|TRBV29-1
CSVRAGGPYEQYF
TGCAGCGTTAGGGCGGGGGGGCCCTACGAGCAGTACTTC
>TRBJ1-1|.|.|TRBV30
CAWSSSPTANTEAFF
TGTGCCTGGAGTTCCTCGCCGACAGCCAACACTGAAGCTTTCTTT
>TRBJ2-7|TRBD2|.|TRBV7-2
CASSHRTSGYEQYF
TGTGCCAGCAGCCATCGGACTAGCGGCTACGAGCAGTACTTC
>TRBJ2-1|.|.|TRBV29-1
CSSGVGSSYNEQFF
TGCAGCTCCGGGGTTGGAAGCTCCTACAATGAGCAGTTCTTC
>TRBJ2-3|.|.|TRBV2
CASSKLGDTQYF
TGTGCCAGCAGTAAACTAGGCGATACGCAGTATTTC
>TRBJ2-7|TRBD1|.|TRBV5-6
CARSPTRGVGTEVTEQYF
TGTGCCCGCAGCCCCACACGAGGGGTCGGGACAGAGGTTACCGAGCAGTACTTC
>TRBJ2-7|.|.|TRBV5-4
CASSSTENYEQYF
TGTGCCAGCAGCTCGACGGAGAACTACGAGCAGTACTTC
>TRBJ2-7|TRBD2|.|TRBV28
CASSFTAGGRNEQYF
TGTGCCAGCAGTTTTACGGCGGGAGGGCGAAACGAGCAGTACTTC
>TRBJ2-3|TRBD2|few|TRBV11-2
CASSLTSGSTDTQYF
TGTGCCAGCAGCTTGACTAGCGGGAGCACAGATACGCAGTATTTT
>TRBJ1-1|.|.|TRBV20-1
CSVWTAEAFF
TGCAGTGTCTGGACAGCTGAAGCTTTCTTT
>TRBJ2-7|.|.|TRBV28
CASRTGFPFYEQYF
TGTGCCAGCAGGACAGGCTTTCCCTTCTACGAGCAGTACTTC
>TRBJ2-5|.|once|TRBV5-1
CASSLAQTQETQYF
TGCGCCAGCAGCTTGGCCCAGACCCAAGAGACCCAGTACTTC
>TRBJ2-1|.|.|TRBV7-2
CASSSGGPVNEQFF
TGTGCCAGCAGCTCCGGAGGGCCCGTCAATGAGCAGTTCTTC
>TRBJ2-4|.|.|TRBV5-4
CASSLATGGAKNIQYF
TGTGCCAGCAGCTTGGCAACAGGAGGAGCCAAAAACATTCAGTACTTC
>TRBJ1-2|.|few|TRBV6-5
CASSLGASNYGYTF
TGTGCCAGCAGTTTGGGGGCCAGTAACTATGGCTACACCTTC
>TRBJ2-1|TRBD2|.|TRBV6-5
CASRISGLAANEQFF
TGTGCCAGCAGGATCTCGGGACTAGCGGCCAATGAGCAGTTCTTC
>TRBJ2-7|.|.|TRBV6-5
CASSTPRDSLEQYF
TGTGCCAGCAGTACCCCCCGAGACTCCTTGGAGCAGTACTTC
>TRBJ1-6|.|.|TRBV18
CASSPKGNSPLHF
TGTGCCAGCTCACCTAAGGGTAATTCACCCCTCCACTTT
>TRBJ2-4|.|few|TRBV10-3
CAISEQGNIQYF
TGTGCCATCAGTGAGCAGGGGAACATTCAGTACTTC
>TRBJ2-7|.|.|TRBV30
CAWSVKGGYEQYF
TGTGCCTGGAGTGTAAAGGGGGGCTACGAGCAGTACTTC
>TRBJ2-3|.|.|TRBV20-1
CSAQHQDTQYF
TGCAGTGCCCAACATCAGGATACGCAGTATTTT
>TRBJ1-2|TRBD1|.|TRBV6-1
CASSERSGGEGGYTF
TGTGCCAGCAGTGAACGGTCAGGGGGCGAGGGCGGCTACACCTTC
>TRBJ2-5|.|.|TRBV29-1
CSVEVSGIGETQYF
TGCAGCGTTGAAGTTTCAGGGATAGGGGAGACCCAGTACTTC
>TRBJ2-5|.|.|TRBV7-3
CASSPRGSGETQYF
TGTGCCAGCAGCCCCAGGGGTTCAGGGGAGACCCAGTACTTC
>TRBJ2-5|.|.|TRBV7-8
CASRKQETQYF
TGTGCCAGCAGAAAACAAGAGACCCAGTACTTC
>TRBJ1-1|.|.|TRBV29-1
CSVAASMNTEAFF
TGCAGCGTTGCGGCAAGCATGAACACTGAAGCTTTCTTT
>TRBJ2-7|.|.|TRBV15
CATSRDTGWAYEQYF
TGTGCCACCAGCAGAGACACAGGGTGGGCCTACGAGCAGTACTTC
>TRBJ2-7|TRBD2|.|TRBV27
CASSPIASGRAHEQYF
TGTGCCAGCAGTCCTATAGCTAGCGGGAGGGCCCACGAGCAGTACTTC